A single sample is the source of the 2 T cell receptor beta chains below, sequenced in a study of CD8 T cells in ankylosing spondylitis. Study observations and caveats: About 8 highly homologous variants made up a TCR beta motif, and this motif appeared characteristic of ankylosing spondylitis blood.

Each CDR3 protein is one row after TCRdb ran MiXCR on the 5' RACE reads. The profile shows some 800,000 distinct CDR3 sequences, roughly 12% of them singletons. Their target antigens are unknown. The sequencing sample was made of blood, either unsorted or a sorted T cell fraction (not recorded which). Receptors were obtained from a male donor with ankylosing spondylitis.

Comment on this clonotype: No conserved phenylalanine or tryptophan ends this CDR3, so it is likely a read error. This chain joins TRBV7-2 and TRBJ2-5; TRBD2 might be the D (5 bases). The V and J ends lost 5 bases and 5 bases respectively, with 15 bases between them. This CDR3 is built from 14 residues. In germline, CDR1 is SGHTA, CDR2 FQGNSA. CDR3 sequence reads: CASSESSWRETQYL. The CDR3 region has the DNA TGTGCCAGCAGCGAATCTAGCTGGCGTGAGACCCAGTACCTC.

A few counts support this clonotype. This rearrangement joins TRBV7-9 to TRBJ1-2; 10 bases are a match to TRBD1. The V segment lost 6 bases and the J segment 4 bases; nucleotides outside the gene matches: 11. This CDR3 comprises 16 residues. CDR1 SEHNR and CDR2 FQNEAQ come from the germline V gene (reference sequence). The CDR3: CASSNTGTGDRYGYTF. CDR3 nucleotide sequence: TGTGCCAGCAGTAATACCGGGACAGGGGATCGCTATGGCTACACCTTC.